A single sample gave rise to the 14 T cell receptor beta chains below, sequenced in a study of shared clonotypes between healthy human individuals. The method was immunoSEQ multiplex PCR; TCRdb's version includes in-frame clones alone and lacks a portion of them. This table holds around 2,000,000 clones, roughly 91% found once. Naive CD8 cells lacked CD45RO and underwent positive selection for CCR7, leaving out terminally differentiated effector memory CD45RA+ cells. Source material: naive CD8+ T cells from PBMCs. The receptors stem from a man between 18 and 35 years old in good health. Some clones in this sample may be carry-over from other donors' samples.

This sequence joins TRBV6-5 and TRBJ2-2; the match to TRBD1 covers 8 bases. With V trimmed by 4 bases and J by 6 bases, 7 bases remained unmatched. Germline loops: CDR1 MNHEY, CDR2 SVGAGI. The CDR3 loop spans 15 amino acids. Written as DNA, the CDR3 is TGTGCCAGCAGTTCAGGGGGCCCAGGAGCCGGGGAGCTGTTTTTT. Amino acid sequence: CASSSGGPGAGELFF.

The chain links TRBV11-2 to TRBJ2-7, with D tentatively TRBD2 (6 bases). Trimming pared 4 bases from V and 6 bases from J, leaving 19 bases between. CDR3 length: 15 amino acids. Germline values: CDR1 SGHAT, CDR2 FQNNGV. The CDR3 bases are TGTGCCAGCAGCTGGGGCGGTAGCGGCGCATCCGAGCAGTACTTC. Translation: CASSWGGSGASEQYF.

The CDR3, as DNA: TGTGCCAGCAGTTTGACAGGGAGTAATGAAAAACTGTTTTTT. The encoded protein is CASSLTGSNEKLFF. The chain is built from TRBV27 and TRBJ1-4, with 7 bases identical to TRBD1. The CDR3 totals 14 residues. Germline V lookup: CDR1 MNHEY, CDR2 SMNVEV (reference sequence). V trimming: 3 bases; J trimming: 4 bases; junction bases outside the gene matches: 2.

J is TRBJ2-7 and V is TRBV4-1; TRBD2 matches 9 bases. CDR1 is MGHRA, CDR2 YSYEKL, per germline. Trimming cost V 4 bases and J 2 bases; bases outside gene matches: 6. CDR3 length: 15 residues. CDR3 loop: CASSLGTSLAYEQYF. Written as DNA, the CDR3 is TGCGCCAGCAGCCTAGGGACTAGCCTAGCCTACGAGCAGTACTTC.

This clone has just one count. The CDR3 loop reads CASSQEGAYEQYF. DNA for the CDR3: TGCGCCAGCAGCCAAGAAGGTGCCTACGAGCAGTACTTC. This rearrangement joins TRBV4-1 to TRBJ2-7; D not certain. This CDR3 comprises 13 residues. V was clipped by 0 bases and J by 2 bases, with 5 bases between them. The germline V gene encodes CDR1 MGHRA and CDR2 YSYEKL.

The rearrangement joins TRBV9 to TRBJ2-6, with D tentatively TRBD2 (6 bases). Trimming stripped 3 bases from V and 14 bases from J, with 18 bases between. This CDR3 is built from 14 residues. Looked up from germline, CDR1 is SGDLS and CDR2 is YYNGEE. CDR3 in amino acids: CASSGRKAGIILTF. DNA for the CDR3: TGTGCCAGCAGCGGTCGGAAGGCGGGAATCATCCTGACTTTC.

This chain uses TRBV27 with TRBJ2-7, with a weak D call TRBD1 (6 bases). The length of the CDR3 is 15 residues. Germline V gene lookup returns CDR1 MNHEY and CDR2 SMNVEV (reference sequence). V gave up 10 bases and J gave up 0 bases, with 19 bases separating them. The CDR3 loop reads CATQGSVGLSYEQYF. DNA of the CDR3: TGTGCCACCCAGGGGTCTGTAGGACTCTCCTACGAGCAGTACTTC.

Note on this clone: An end of the junction differs from the germline gene, which may be a read error. The chain is built from TRBV23-1 and TRBJ2-1, with TRBD1 identical over 8 bases. TRBV23-1 is flagged as an ORF with uncertain function. The CDR3 is made up of 13 amino acids. CDR3 sequence (DNA): TGCGCCAGCAGTCATCGGACAGGGCCAAGGTTGATCTTC. Its translation is CASSHRTGPRLIF.

The V and J genes are TRBV5-1 and TRBJ2-3; D unresolved. The CDR3 spans 16 residues. CDR1 and CDR2 (germline): SGHRS, YFSETQ. V was shortened by 4 bases and J by 0 bases, with 15 bases between the two germline ends. CDR3: CASSGHGPTSTDTQYF. CDR3 coding DNA: TGCGCCAGCAGCGGCCACGGACCGACTAGCACAGATACGCAGTATTTT.

The rearrangement links TRBV6-5 to TRBJ1-2; 8 positions agree with TRBD1. The V gene's germline CDR1 is MNHEY and CDR2 SVGAGI. With 4 bases clipped from V and 3 bases from J, the junction kept 7 bases outside the gene matches. CDR3 length equals 15 residues. The CDR3 sequence: CASSLAGGWDYGYTF. The DNA for the CDR3 is TGTGCCAGCAGTTTAGCAGGGGGCTGGGACTATGGCTACACCTTC.

V and J are TRBV19 and TRBJ2-5; D possibly corresponds to TRBD2 (6 bases). V was trimmed by 6 bases and J by 4 bases, leaving 15 bases between them. This CDR3 has 14 amino acids. Germline loops: CDR1 LNHDA, CDR2 SQIVND (reference sequence). The CDR3 DNA reads TGTGCCAGTAGCAGGGACCTGGAGGGAGAGACCCAGTACTTC. It is translated as CASSRDLEGETQYF.

This clone has only a few counts. CDR3 DNA sequence: TGCAGCGCCCTCCGGACAGAGACCTACGAGCAGTACTTC. It is translated as CSALRTETYEQYF. The rearrangement uses TRBV29-1 and TRBJ2-7; a possible D gene is TRBD1 (6 bases). V was shortened by 7 bases and J by 2 bases, with 15 bases between the two germline ends. There are 13 residues in the CDR3. Per germline, CDR1 SQVTM and CDR2 ANQGSEA.

The chain joins TRBV6-5 to TRBJ1-4; D might be TRBD1 (5 bases). With 6 bases removed from V and 5 bases from J, the gap between germline ends came to 16 bases. This CDR3 spans 15 amino acids. Germline CDR1 MNHEY, CDR2 SVGAGI. CDR3 sequence reads: CASRRPGLRNEKLFF. The CDR3 DNA reads TGTGCCAGCAGGCGACCGGGACTCCGAAATGAAAAACTGTTTTTT.

This chain joins TRBV5-4 and TRBJ2-2; D is uncertain. The CDR3 is 16 residues long. The V gene's germline CDR1 is SGHNT and CDR2 YYREEE (reference sequence). V was cut by 1 base and J by 5 bases, with 15 bases left in between. The CDR3 nucleotides are TGTGCCAGCAGCTTGTCAGTGGTCCTCGGTACCGGGGAGCTGTTTTTT. This sequence encodes CASSLSVVLGTGELFF.